One sample yielded the 9 T cell receptor beta chains listed below, sequenced in a study of early T cells in non-severe SARS-CoV-2 infection. TCRdb reprocessed the 5' RACE reads with MiXCR, giving one entry per CDR3 protein. Counted here are more than 25,000 distinct CDR3 sequences, around 5.7% occurring once; the ten biggest clones make up approximately 5.7%. The sample taken for sequencing was whole blood. These receptor sequences come from an adult who was a healthcare worker with PCR-confirmed SARS-CoV-2 infection or an uninfected control (not recorded which).

This clonotype showed up many times. V gene TRBV28 combines with J gene TRBJ2-7, with 8 bases aligning to TRBD1. V lost 8 bases to trimming and J lost 3 bases; unmatched junction nucleotides: 6. CDR1 and CDR2 (germline): MDHEN, SYDVKM. CDR3 size: 13 residues. In DNA form, the CDR3 reads TGTGCCAGCTTGTACAGGGGGGTCTACGAGCAGTACTTC. Translated: CASLYRGVYEQYF. Variable domain in full (rest from reference TRBV28 and TRBJ2-7): DVKVTQSSRYLVKRTGEKVFLECVQDMDHENMFWYRQDPGLGLRLIYFSYDVKMKEKGDIPEGYSVSREKKERFSLILESASTNQTSMYLCASLYRGVYEQYFGPGTRLTVT.

This clonotype was observed many times. The V call is TRBV20-1, the J call TRBJ2-1; TRBD2 might be the D (5 bases). V was pared by 5 bases and J by 0 bases, with 11 bases between. The CDR3 loop spans 14 amino acids. The germline CDR1 and CDR2 sequences are DFQATT and SNEGSKA (reference sequence). The CDR3 is CSARTSNSYNEQFF. The CDR3 nucleotides read TGCAGTGCTCGGACTTCTAACTCCTACAATGAGCAGTTCTTC.

This clonotype was seen at least ten times. The V call is TRBV6-5, the J call TRBJ2-6; D may be TRBD1 (5 bases). Germline-derived CDR1 and CDR2 are MNHEY and SVGAGI. This CDR3 region has 19 residues. V was clipped by 5 bases and J by 0 bases, with 20 bases between them. This CDR3 reads CASSRDRPTLYSGANVLTF. Written as DNA, the CDR3 is TGTGCCAGCAGTCGAGACAGACCCACACTCTACTCTGGGGCCAACGTCCTGACTTTC.

This sequence joins TRBV19 and TRBJ2-3; 10 positions agree with TRBD1. Germline trimming cut 4 bases from V and 4 bases from J; bases unmatched to any gene: 8. Germline-derived CDR1 and CDR2 are LNHDA and SQIVND (reference sequence). This CDR3 spans 16 amino acids. CDR3 loop: CASSTDRGKGADTQYF. The DNA of the CDR3 is TGTGCCAGTAGTACGGACAGGGGGAAAGGCGCAGATACGCAGTATTTT.

At least ten counts were recorded for this clonotype. The chain combines TRBV7-8 with TRBJ2-1, with a possible D match to TRBD1 (7 bases). The CDR3 is made up of 15 amino acids. Germline CDR1 and CDR2: SGHVS and FQNEAQ. V was shortened by 6 bases and J by 5 bases, with 17 bases between the two germline ends. The CDR3 nucleotides read TGTGCCAGCAGGGAGCCGGGCAGGGGGGACAATGAGCAGTTCTTC. Its protein product is CASREPGRGDNEQFF.

This clonotype was counted many times. V is TRBV5-1 and J is TRBJ2-1; maybe TRBD2 (5 bases). Germline V CDR1 and CDR2: SGHRS, YFSETQ. V gave up 3 bases and J gave up 5 bases, with 12 bases separating them. The CDR3 runs 14 residues. The CDR3 DNA is TGCGCCAGCAGCTGGACGAGGGATAACAATGAGCAGTTCTTC. Translation: CASSWTRDNNEQFF. Full variable domain (remainder filled in from reference TRBV5-1 and TRBJ2-1): KAGVTQTPRYLIKTRGQQVTLSCSPISGHRSVSWYQQTPGQGLQFLFEYFSETQRNKGNFPGRFSGRQFSNSRSEMNVSTLELGDSALYLCASSWTRDNNEQFFGPGTRLTVL.

This clonotype is medium-sized by share. The rearrangement links TRBV5-6 to TRBJ2-3; 8 positions match TRBD1. The CDR3 is 15 residues long. Germline V gives CDR1 SGHDT, CDR2 YYEEEE. The ends lost 4 bases at V and 6 bases at J; junction bases unmatched: 10. CDR3 DNA sequence: TGTGCCAGCAGCCCGACAGGGGAGGTCGGTGATACGCAGTATTTT. Encoded protein: CASSPTGEVGDTQYF.

This clonotype was seen at least ten times. The CDR3 here is CASSEYERDSPLHF. As DNA, the CDR3 is TGTGCCAGCAGTGAATATGAGAGGGATTCACCCCTCCACTTT. The gene calls are TRBV6-1 and TRBJ1-6; no clear D gene. Trimming took off 2 bases at V and 8 bases at J, with 10 bases between the two ends. The CDR3 consists of 14 residues. CDR1 is MNHNS and CDR2 is SASEGT in the germline V gene.

This clonotype appeared many times. The rearrangement uses TRBV20-1 and TRBJ1-4; 8 bases line up with TRBD1. The trim removed 2 bases at V and 1 base at J, leaving 6 bases unmatched. The CDR3 has 16 residues. Germline CDR1 and CDR2: DFQATT and SNEGSKA (reference sequence). The CDR3 is CSARPTGGETNEKLFF. The CDR3, as DNA: TGCAGTGCTAGACCCACAGGGGGGGAAACTAATGAAAAACTGTTTTTT.